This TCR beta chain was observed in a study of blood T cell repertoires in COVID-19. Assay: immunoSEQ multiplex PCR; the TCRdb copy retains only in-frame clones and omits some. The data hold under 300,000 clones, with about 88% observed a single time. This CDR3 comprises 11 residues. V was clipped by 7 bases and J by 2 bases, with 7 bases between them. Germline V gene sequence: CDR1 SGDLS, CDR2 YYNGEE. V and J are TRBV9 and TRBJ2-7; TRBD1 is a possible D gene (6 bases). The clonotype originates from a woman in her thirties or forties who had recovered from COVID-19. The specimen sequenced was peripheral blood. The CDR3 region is CASGDTYEQYF. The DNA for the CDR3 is TGTGCCAGCGGGGACACCTACGAGCAGTACTTC.